Listed here are 18 T cell receptor beta chains from one sample, sequenced in a study of CD8 T cells in Susac syndrome. Roughly 0.45 to 1 ug RNA was reverse transcribed with random hexamers. TCRdb independently ran MiXCR on the immunoSEQ multiplex PCR reads; one entry per CDR3 protein. The table has fewer than 150,000 distinct CDR3 sequences, 94% seen once. Sequencing used CD8+ T cells from PBMCs. These receptors were obtained from a human donor in good health.

The chain has TRBV7-2 and TRBJ2-1; no reliable D call. CDR1 and CDR2 from the germline V gene are SGHTA and FQGNSA. V lost 5 bases and J lost 6, with 11 bases in between. The CDR3 consists of 13 residues. Here the CDR3 reads CASSEPLANEQFF. The CDR3 nucleotides read TGTGCCAGCAGCGAGCCGTTAGCCAATGAGCAGTTCTTC.

V and J are TRBV9 and TRBJ2-3, with TRBD2 matching 8 bases. The CDR3 contains 17 residues. V dropped 0 bases and J dropped 2; count of bases not matched to a gene: 8. In germline, CDR1 is SGDLS, CDR2 YYNGEE. The CDR3 bases are TGTGCCAGCAGCGTAGGGGCGGGAGGAGGGCTCACAGATACGCAGTATTTT. Translated: CASSVGAGGGLTDTQYF.

The rearrangement uses TRBV29-1 and TRBJ2-7, with 7 bases that match TRBD2. The length of the CDR3 is 12 residues. V lost 7 bases to trimming and J lost 5 bases; unmatched junction nucleotides: 8. CDR1 is SQVTM, CDR2 ANQGSEA, per germline. The CDR3 loop is CSALGGKNEQYF. Written as DNA, the CDR3 is TGCAGCGCCTTGGGGGGGAAAAACGAGCAGTACTTC.

V is TRBV28 and J is TRBJ2-1; 9 nucleotides line up with TRBD2. Germline CDR1 MDHEN, CDR2 SYDVKM. With V trimmed by 3 bases and J by 8 bases, 2 bases remained unmatched. The CDR3 covers 13 residues. CDR3 residues: CASSLRGGDEQFF. CDR3 nucleotides: TGTGCCAGCAGTTTGCGCGGGGGGGATGAGCAGTTCTTC.

The chain recombines TRBV20-1 with TRBJ2-1; the D gene is possibly TRBD2 (5 bases). Germline CDR1 and CDR2: DFQATT and SNEGSKA (reference sequence). This CDR3 is 13 amino acids long. The V end was cut by 6 bases, the J end by 4 bases, with 13 bases between. The CDR3 nucleotides read TGCAGTGCCCAAAGCACTAGGTACAATGAGCAGTTCTTC. It encodes CSAQSTRYNEQFF.

V gene TRBV27 combines with J gene TRBJ1-5, with TRBD1 identical over 7 bases. The germline gives CDR1 MNHEY, CDR2 SMNVEV (reference sequence). The CDR3 loop spans 14 amino acids. V shed 2 bases and J 5 bases; nucleotides not matched to a gene: 3. CDR3 sequence (DNA): TGTGCCAGCAGTTTAGGACAGGACGATCAGCCCCAGCATTTT. Its protein is CASSLGQDDQPQHF.

V gene TRBV15 combines with J gene TRBJ2-1; no clear D gene. V lost 4 bases, J lost 0 bases, and 10 bases lay in between. The CDR3 contains 15 residues. Germline V gives CDR1 LNHNV, CDR2 YYDKDF (reference sequence). DNA of the CDR3: TGTGCCACCAGCACGACTCGGAGCTCCTACAATGAGCAGTTCTTC. It translates to CATSTTRSSYNEQFF.

The chain joins TRBV7-6 to TRBJ1-1, with a tentative D call TRBD1 (5 bases). V was cut by 2 bases and J by 6 bases, with 16 bases left in between. The V gene's germline CDR1 is SGHVS and CDR2 FNYEAQ. The CDR3 spans 15 residues. CDR3 in amino acids: CASSLLPAGGAEAFF. The CDR3, as DNA: TGTGCCAGCAGCTTATTGCCCGCAGGAGGGGCTGAAGCTTTCTTT.

The chain has TRBV3-1 and TRBJ2-7; D is ambiguous. This CDR3 is 15 amino acids long. V was cut by 1 base and J by 2 bases, with 12 bases left in between. Germline lookup yields CDR1 LGHDT and CDR2 YNNKEL (reference sequence). The CDR3 loop is CASSQGRWAAYEQYF. The CDR3 nucleotides are TGTGCCAGCAGCCAAGGTCGTTGGGCCGCCTACGAGCAGTACTTC.

The gene calls are TRBV30 and TRBJ1-1, with no clear D. The CDR3 runs to 13 residues. Germline V gene data show CDR1 as GTSNPN and CDR2 as SVGIG (reference sequence). Between the trimmed V and J ends, which lost 4 bases and 6 bases, there was a span of 15 bases. CDR3 loop: CAWNRRGVAEAFF. The CDR3 nucleotides read TGTGCCTGGAATCGACGGGGAGTGGCTGAAGCTTTCTTT.

The gene calls are TRBV27 and TRBJ2-1; the D gene could be TRBD1 or TRBD2 (6 bases each). Trimming cost V 0 bases and J 5 bases, with 11 bases left between them. CDR1 MNHEY and CDR2 SMNVEV come from the germline V gene (reference sequence). The CDR3 is 15 residues long. The DNA of the CDR3 is TGTGCCAGCAGTTTATCTCGGGGGCTGAACAATGAGCAGTTCTTC. Translated, it gives CASSLSRGLNNEQFF.

CDR3 DNA: TGTGCCAGCAGCCTTAGCGGGGCTAGCTCCTACGAGCAGTACTTC. It codes for CASSLSGASSYEQYF. The gene calls are TRBV27 and TRBJ2-7; 8 bases are shared with TRBD2. V lost 6 bases to trimming and J lost 0 bases; unmatched junction nucleotides: 7. CDR1 is MNHEY, CDR2 SMNVEV, per germline (reference sequence). The CDR3 contains 15 residues.

The rearrangement links TRBV19 to TRBJ2-2; D uncertain. V lost 9 bases to trimming and J lost 8 bases, with 7 bases between them. The CDR3 has 10 residues. Per the germline V gene, CDR1 is LNHDA and CDR2 is SQIVND (reference sequence). In DNA form, the CDR3 reads TGTGCCAGCCGTTCTGGGGAGCTGTTTTTT. It codes for CASRSGELFF.

This chain links TRBV9 with TRBJ2-7, with a tentative D call TRBD2 (7 bases). Between the trimmed V and J ends, which lost 6 bases and 7 bases, there was a span of 20 bases. This CDR3 comprises 14 residues. Germline loops: CDR1 SGDLS, CDR2 YYNGEE. The CDR3 loop reads CASNRGGLDREQYF. In nucleotides, the CDR3 is TGTGCCAGCAATAGGGGGGGTCTCGATCGGGAGCAGTACTTC. Together with reference TRBV9 and TRBJ2-7, the CDR3 gives the full variable domain: DSGVTQTPKHLITATGQRVTLRCSPRSGDLSVYWYQQSLDQGLQFLIQYYNGEERAKGNILERFSAQQFPDLHSELNLSSLELGDSALYFCASNRGGLDREQYFGPGTRLTVT.

The chain carries TRBV29-1 and TRBJ1-1; D is possibly TRBD1 (5 bases). Trimming removed 4 bases at V and 11 bases at J, with 14 bases between. CDR3 length: 11 amino acids. The germline V gene has CDR1 SQVTM and CDR2 ANQGSEA. The CDR3 coding sequence is TGCAGCGTTGGAGACAGCATGGGGGCTTTCTTT. Amino acid sequence: CSVGDSMGAFF.

The V and J genes are TRBV27 and TRBJ2-1; no clear D gene. CDR1 is MNHEY and CDR2 is SMNVEV in the germline V gene (reference sequence). V was cut by 0 bases and J by 4 bases, with 4 bases left in between. This CDR3 comprises 13 residues. Written as DNA, the CDR3 is TGTGCCAGCAGTTTATCCGCGTACAATGAGCAGTTCTTC. Amino acids: CASSLSAYNEQFF.

The chain uses TRBV27 and TRBJ2-1, with 7 nucleotides matching TRBD2. Germline loops: CDR1 MNHEY, CDR2 SMNVEV (reference sequence). The ends lost 7 bases at V and 5 bases at J; junction bases unmatched: 8. The CDR3 totals 14 residues. The CDR3 loop reads CASTSWAGDNEQFF. CDR3 nucleotide sequence: TGTGCCAGCACCTCGTGGGCGGGAGACAATGAGCAGTTCTTC.

CDR3 loop: CASSQEGGPHYEQYF. DNA for the CDR3: TGCGCCAGCAGCCAAGAGGGCGGCCCACACTACGAGCAGTACTTC. V usage is TRBV4-3 and J usage is TRBJ2-7; no reliable D call. CDR1 and CDR2 (germline): LGHNA, YSLEER. The V end was cut by 0 bases, the J end by 3 bases, with 12 bases between. CDR3 length: 15 amino acids.